The 2 T cell receptor beta chains in this list originate from one sample, sequenced in a study of cytomegalovirus exposure and HLA in healthy donors. PCR used 60 Vbeta primers and 13 Jbeta primers. This table comes from immunoSEQ multiplex PCR, and its TCRdb copy is limited to in-frame clones, with some not included. This table holds 120,000 to 150,000 clones, around three fifths found once. The sequenced sample consisted of PBMCs. These receptor sequences come from a male donor in good health and CMV-seronegative.

The CDR3 reads CASSPGNRNEKLFF. CDR3 DNA sequence: TGTGCCAGCAGCCCCGGGAATCGTAATGAAAAACTGTTTTTT. The chain has TRBV11-2 and TRBJ1-4; D not certain. CDR1 and CDR2 from the germline V gene are SGHAT and FQNNGV. Trimming took off 5 bases at V and 4 bases at J, with 11 bases between the two ends. The CDR3 runs to 14 residues.

V gene TRBV7-3 combines with J gene TRBJ2-1, with 9 bases aligning to TRBD2. The ends lost 4 bases at V and 0 bases at J; junction bases unmatched: 10. CDR3 size: 18 residues. Looked up from germline, CDR1 is SGHTA and CDR2 is FQGTGA. DNA of the CDR3: TGTGCCAGCAGCTCCAGCGGGGGGCCTTCCTCCTCCTACAATGAGCAGTTCTTC. The encoded protein is CASSSSGGPSSSYNEQFF.